The rows below give T cell receptor beta chains drawn from one sample of a study of vaccination and CD4 T cells after COVID-19. No antigen is known for these receptors. Using its own MiXCR run on the PCR reads, TCRdb lists one record per CDR3 protein. The table has 20,000 to 30,000 distinct CDR3 sequences, around two thirds seen once; the top ten hold about 22%. Sequences were derived from CD4+ T cells from blood, cultured in vitro, sampled after SARS-CoV-2 vaccination. These receptors originate from a human donor who received a COVID-19 vaccine. Each CDR3 is given with its conserved first and last residue. The D gene is left open where the match is weak. For some rows the clone size is stated as once, few or many, or as a class when expanded; others skip it.

v_call,cdr3_length,d_call,j_call,clone_size,cdr3_aa,cdr3_nt
TRBV15,15,-,TRBJ1-5,few,CATSRDYGSHQPQHF,TGTGCCACCAGCAGAGATTACGGCAGTCATCAGCCCCAGCATTTT
TRBV24-1,15,TRBD1,TRBJ1-4,once,CATSDRGQGVEKLFF,TGTGCCACCAGTGATCGGGGACAGGGGGTTGAAAAACTGTTTTTT
TRBV11-3,13,-,TRBJ1-2,-,CASSLGRAHGYTF,TGTGCCAGCAGCTTAGGAAGGGCTCATGGCTACACCTTC
TRBV7-8,13,-,TRBJ1-5,-,CASSYRESQPQHF,TGTGCCAGCAGCTATCGGGAGAGTCAGCCCCAGCATTTT
TRBV30,13,-,TRBJ2-5,-,CAWSGTFSETQYF,TGTGCCTGGTCGGGGACATTCTCGGAGACCCAGTACTTC
TRBV19,13,-,TRBJ1-4,-,CASSMNREEKLFF,TGTGCCAGTAGTATGAACAGGGAGGAAAAACTGTTTTTT
TRBV7-2,18,TRBD2,TRBJ2-1,-,CASSLGRSLAGVYNEQFF,TGTGCCAGCAGCTTAGGCAGATCCCTAGCGGGGGTTTACAATGAGCAGTTCTTC
TRBV20-1,14,-,TRBJ1-6,-,CSARDQGRDSPLHF,TGCAGTGCTAGAGATCAGGGACGGGATTCACCCCTCCACTTT
TRBV7-9,14,-,TRBJ1-2,-,CASSSGPLSYGYTF,TGTGCCAGCAGCTCGGGACCGCTAAGCTATGGCTACACCTTC
TRBV4-2,15,-,TRBJ1-2,once,CASSQEGQTNYGYTF,TGTGCCAGCAGCCAAGAAGGGCAGACTAACTATGGCTACACCTTC
TRBV2,14,-,TRBJ2-2,-,CASSEVLVPGELFF,TGTGCCAGCAGTGAAGTACTAGTTCCCGGGGAGCTGTTTTTT
TRBV19,15,-,TRBJ2-1,-,CASRRGVVSYNEQFF,TGTGCCAGTAGGAGGGGGGTAGTATCCTACAATGAGCAGTTCTTC
TRBV7-2,14,-,TRBJ1-1,-,CASSPGLENAEAFF,TGTGCCAGCAGCCCAGGGCTGGAGAACGCTGAAGCTTTCTTT
TRBV3-1,16,TRBD2,TRBJ2-7,once,CASSQDRLAGVYEQYF,TGTGCCAGCAGCCAAGATCGACTAGCGGGGGTGTACGAGCAGTACTTC
TRBV5-4,16,-,TRBJ1-2,-,CASSSGRRDQNYGYTF,TGTGCCAGCAGCTCGGGCCGGAGGGACCAAAACTATGGCTACACCTTC
TRBV7-2,15,TRBD2,TRBJ2-1,-,CASSLAREAYNEQFF,TGTGCCAGCAGCTTAGCCCGGGAGGCCTACAATGAGCAGTTCTTC
TRBV19,13,-,TRBJ1-2,few,CASRTGPAGGYTF,TGTGCCAGTAGGACCGGGCCCGCGGGAGGCTACACCTTC
TRBV10-1,18,-,TRBJ2-6,-,CASSDNSGGMAGANVLTF,TGCGCCAGCAGTGACAACTCAGGGGGGATGGCTGGGGCCAACGTCCTGACTTTC
TRBV7-8,12,TRBD1,TRBJ2-5,-,CASSTGAETQYF,TGTGCCAGCAGTACAGGGGCCGAGACCCAGTACTTC
TRBV6-1,15,-,TRBJ2-1,once,CASSEGIFGHNEQFF,TGTGCCAGCAGTGAGGGGATCTTCGGCCACAATGAGCAGTTCTTC
TRBV6-1,11,-,TRBJ2-7,-,CATSKKYEQYF,TGTGCCACCTCGAAGAAGTACGAGCAGTACTTC
TRBV11-3,15,-,TRBJ2-1,-,CASSLGGRLPREQFF,TGTGCCAGCAGCTTAGGGGGCCGTCTCCCAAGGGAGCAGTTCTTC
TRBV9,17,-,TRBJ1-2,-,CASSVALQNVSNYGYTF,TGTGCCAGCAGCGTAGCCCTCCAAAATGTGAGTAACTATGGCTACACCTTC
TRBV6-5,15,TRBD1,TRBJ2-7,-,CASSYTGTGVGEQYF,TGTGCCAGCAGTTACACCGGGACAGGGGTTGGCGAGCAGTACTTC